This T cell receptor beta chain was identified during a study of CD8 T cells in Susac syndrome. cDNA came from around 0.5 to 1 ug RNA primed by random hexamers. TCRdb passed the immunoSEQ multiplex PCR reads through MiXCR, listing each CDR3 protein once. This sample has some 260,000 distinct CDR3 sequences, with approximately 85% found just once. Findings of the study overall: It was acknowledged in the study that the number of individuals who were included in its TCR sequencing and HLA analysis was relatively small.

In the case of this clonotype: Its antigen is not known.

V gave up 3 bases and J gave up 6 bases; unmatched junction bases: 8. Germline V gene lookup returns CDR1 MDHEN and CDR2 SYDVKM. The CDR3 runs 14 residues. TCR beta from blood CD8+ and CD4+ T cells was sequenced. The receptor comes from a human donor with multiple sclerosis. The sequenced sample consisted of CD8+ T cells from PBMCs. This chain uses TRBV28 with TRBJ2-7; the match to TRBD2 covers 7 bases. The CDR3 nucleotides read TGTGCCAGCAGTTTTCCGGAGCGGGAAGGCGAGCAGTACTTC. It specifies CASSFPEREGEQYF. Using reference TRBV28 and TRBJ2-7 for the parts outside the CDR3, the full variable domain is DVKVTQSSRYLVKRTGEKVFLECVQDMDHENMFWYRQDPGLGLRLIYFSYDVKMKEKGDIPEGYSVSREKKERFSLILESASTNQTSMYLCASSFPEREGEQYFGPGTRLTVT.